One and the same sample provided the 21 T cell receptor beta chains below, sequenced in a study of T cells after yellow fever vaccination. TCRdb used MiXCR to reprocess the 5' RACE reads, holding one entry per CDR3 protein. The sample has 500,000 to 650,000 distinct CDR3 sequences; about 12% are singletons. The sequenced sample was PBMCs, obtained on the day of the yellow fever booster vaccination. These receptors all come from a man aged 30 to 39 who received the YFV17D yellow fever vaccine.

This clonotype was counted only a few times. This rearrangement joins TRBV5-4 to TRBJ1-5, with a tentative D call TRBD1 (6 bases). The CDR3 length is 14 residues. Germline V CDR1 and CDR2: SGHNT, YYREEE (reference sequence). The V end was cut by 4 bases, the J end by 5 bases, with 13 bases between. CDR3 DNA sequence: TGTGCCAGCAGCGATCGGGACACCGATCAGCCCCAGCATTTT. Amino acids: CASSDRDTDQPQHF.

This clonotype was recorded many times. The chain recombines TRBV20-1 with TRBJ2-7, with TRBD2 matching over 8 bases. There are 15 residues in the CDR3. Unmatched junction bases numbered 11, after V lost 4 bases and J lost 3 bases. The germline V gene has CDR1 DFQATT and CDR2 SNEGSKA (reference sequence). CDR3 in amino acids: CSATSLSGNNYEQYF. In DNA form, the CDR3 reads TGCAGTGCTACCTCTCTTAGCGGGAACAACTACGAGCAGTACTTC.

The chain joins TRBV2 to TRBJ2-1; TRBD1 aligns across 12 bases. Trimming cost V 6 bases and J 5 bases; bases outside gene matches: 5. The CDR3 has 15 amino acids. CDR1 and CDR2 (germline): SNHLY, FYNNEI. The CDR3 DNA follows: TGTGCCAGCAGGGCAGGGGACAGGGGGCACAATGAGCAGTTCTTC. Its protein is CASRAGDRGHNEQFF.

V usage is TRBV5-1 and J usage is TRBJ2-2; 10 nucleotides agree with TRBD2. The V and J ends lost 0 bases and 4 bases, in that order; junction bases with no gene match: 3. The CDR3 runs to 16 residues. Per the germline V gene, CDR1 is SGHRS and CDR2 is YFSETQ. The CDR3 bases are TGCGCCAGCAGCTTGGGCCTAGCGGGAGCCACCGGGGAGCTGTTTTTT. Translation: CASSLGLAGATGELFF.

This clonotype was counted a few times. The chain employs TRBV6-2 or TRBV6-3 and TRBJ2-3; 9 bases match TRBD2. The CDR3 covers 13 residues. CDR1 and CDR2 from the germline V gene are MNHEY and SVGEGT. V gave up 8 bases and J gave up 6 bases; unmatched junction bases: 6. CDR3 amino acids: CASCSGSGDTQYF. In DNA form, the CDR3 reads TGTGCCAGCTGTAGCGGGAGCGGGGATACGCAGTATTTT.

This clonotype has only a few counts. The V gene is TRBV4-3, the J gene TRBJ2-2, with TRBD1 matching over 8 bases. Germline CDR1 LGHNA, CDR2 YSLEER. The CDR3 runs 15 residues. J lost 4 bases, V lost 3 bases, and 4 bases had no gene match. The CDR3, as DNA: TGCGCCAGCAGCCACCAGGACAGGGCCACCGGGGAGCTGTTTTTT. The encoded protein is CASSHQDRATGELFF.

The V gene is TRBV12-3 or TRBV12-4, the J gene TRBJ2-5; 7 nucleotides align to TRBD1. V was clipped by 7 bases and J by 5 bases; unmatched bases: 7. The length of the CDR3 is 13 residues. CDR3 in amino acids: CASTPDRAETQYF. The DNA of the CDR3 is TGTGCCAGCACTCCAGACAGGGCGGAGACCCAGTACTTC.

This chain joins TRBV5-5 and TRBJ2-5; D might be TRBD2 (5 bases). This CDR3 has 13 amino acids. V was trimmed by 3 bases and J by 2 bases, leaving 8 bases between them. From germline, CDR1 is SGHKS and CDR2 YYEKEE (reference sequence). Here the CDR3 DNA reads TGTGCCAGCAGCTCGGACTGGCAAGAGACCCAGTACTTC. It yields the protein CASSSDWQETQYF.

This clonotype has only a few counts. The chain is built from TRBV7-9 and TRBJ1-1; D gene uncertain. V was cut by 5 bases and J by 1 base, with 11 bases left in between. The CDR3 loop spans 14 amino acids. The germline CDR1 and CDR2 sequences are SEHNR and FQNEAQ (reference sequence). The CDR3 coding sequence is TGTGCCAGCAGCCCAAGGGCCGGGAACACTGAAGCTTTCTTT. This codes for CASSPRAGNTEAFF.

This clonotype has more than one count but fewer than ten. V is TRBV7-2 and J is TRBJ2-5, with D unclear. There are 16 residues in the CDR3. The V end was cut by 3 bases, the J end by 5 bases, with 19 bases between. Germline assignment: CDR1 SGHTA and CDR2 FQGNSA. CDR3 sequence: CASSFLPTNVGETQYF. CDR3 nucleotide sequence: TGTGCCAGCAGCTTCCTCCCCACGAACGTCGGGGAGACCCAGTACTTC.

This clonotype has only a few counts. The chain recombines TRBV20-1 with TRBJ2-7; 8 positions match TRBD2. Trimming cost V 4 bases and J 0 bases; bases outside gene matches: 5. Germline V gene data show CDR1 as DFQATT and CDR2 as SNEGSKA (reference sequence). The CDR3 contains 14 residues. DNA of the CDR3: TGCAGTGCTAAGCGGGGGCATTCCTCCTACGAGCAGTACTTC. It yields the protein CSAKRGHSSYEQYF.

This clonotype occurred a few times. The genes are TRBV7-9 and TRBJ2-2; TRBD2 matches 7 bases. The CDR3 spans 13 residues. Germline CDR1 is SEHNR and CDR2 is FQNEAQ (reference sequence). V gave up 2 bases and J gave up 9 bases; unmatched junction bases: 3. CDR3 in DNA: TGTGCCAGCAGCTTATGGCGGGAGTGGGAGCTGTTTTTT. It codes for CASSLWREWELFF.

This chain uses TRBV2 with TRBJ2-1; D is possibly TRBD1 (5 bases). The length of the CDR3 is 14 residues. Germline values: CDR1 SNHLY, CDR2 FYNNEI. Trimming removed 4 bases from V and 3 bases from J, with 10 bases in between. The CDR3 protein is CASSGTNLYNEQFF. The DNA for the CDR3 is TGTGCCAGCAGTGGGACAAACCTCTACAATGAGCAGTTCTTC.

This clonotype has just a few counts. The chain employs TRBV6-2 or TRBV6-3 and TRBJ2-7; D perhaps matches TRBD2 (6 bases). The germline V and J ends were trimmed by 1 base and 2 bases, with 15 bases remaining between them. CDR1 is MNHEY, CDR2 SVGEGT, per germline. The CDR3 totals 16 residues. The CDR3 here is CASSYFPGRDPYEQYF. The CDR3 nucleotides are TGTGCCAGCAGTTACTTCCCCGGGCGGGACCCCTACGAGCAGTACTTC.

This chain joins TRBV5-5 and TRBJ2-7; D might be TRBD2 (5 bases). Germline lookup yields CDR1 SGHKS and CDR2 YYEKEE (reference sequence). V dropped 4 bases and J dropped 1 base, with 9 bases sitting between them. The CDR3 is made up of 13 amino acids. The CDR3 reads CASSRERSYEQYF. The CDR3 DNA sequence: TGTGCCAGCAGCAGGGAGCGGTCCTACGAGCAGTACTTC. Using reference TRBV5-5 and TRBJ2-7 for the parts outside the CDR3, the full variable domain is DAGVTQSPTHLIKTRGQQVTLRCSPISGHKSVSWYQQVLGQGPQFIFQYYEKEERGRGNFPDRFSARQFPNYSSELNVNALLLGDSALYLCASSRERSYEQYFGPGTRLTVT.

V usage is TRBV5-1 and J usage is TRBJ1-1; a weak D match, TRBD1 (5 bases). V lost 5 bases and J 1 base, leaving 12 bases between the germline ends. CDR1 SGHRS and CDR2 YFSETQ come from the germline V gene. This CDR3 has 14 residues. The CDR3 loop reads CASSPDIQNTEAFF. CDR3 coding DNA: TGCGCCAGCAGTCCGGACATTCAGAACACTGAAGCTTTCTTT. The variable domain in full, with the rest retrieved from reference TRBV5-1 and TRBJ1-1, is KAGVTQTPRYLIKTRGQQVTLSCSPISGHRSVSWYQQTPGQGLQFLFEYFSETQRNKGNFPGRFSGRQFSNSRSEMNVSTLELGDSALYLCASSPDIQNTEAFFGQGTRLTVV.

The genes are TRBV12-3 or TRBV12-4 and TRBJ1-6, with D perhaps matching TRBD1 (5 bases). CDR3 length: 13 amino acids. V lost 7 bases to trimming and J lost 8 bases, with 12 bases between them. The CDR3, as DNA: TGTGCCAGCACCGGGACGGTGGATTCACCCCTCCACTTT. This codes for CASTGTVDSPLHF.

This clonotype was observed a handful of times. This chain joins TRBV12-3 or TRBV12-4 and TRBJ1-5; no clear D gene. V was cut by 7 bases and J by 3 bases, with 10 bases left in between. The CDR3 runs to 13 residues. The CDR3 region has the DNA TGTGCCAGCACGGGAAGTCTCAATCAGCCCCAGCATTTT. Protein sequence: CASTGSLNQPQHF.

This chain joins TRBV5-1 and TRBJ2-3, with D perhaps TRBD1 (5 bases). The CDR3 contains 15 residues. Looked up from germline, CDR1 is SGHRS and CDR2 is YFSETQ. With 0 bases removed from V and 5 bases from J, the gap between germline ends came to 13 bases. The CDR3 region is CASSLVGSQGDTQYF. As DNA, the CDR3 is TGCGCCAGCAGCTTGGTGGGTAGCCAGGGAGATACGCAGTATTTT.

The rearrangement joins TRBV12-3 or TRBV12-4 to TRBJ1-5, with no clear D. V was trimmed by 6 bases and J by 1 base, leaving 10 bases between them. CDR3 length: 14 amino acids. CDR3 in amino acids: CASREGKSNQPQHF. The DNA of the CDR3 is TGTGCCAGCAGAGAGGGTAAAAGCAATCAGCCCCAGCATTTT.

This chain joins TRBV6-2 or TRBV6-3 and TRBJ2-1, with TRBD2 matching over 9 bases. The V segment lost 5 bases and the J segment 7 bases; nucleotides outside the gene matches: 12. The germline CDR1 and CDR2 sequences are MNHEY and SVGEGT. The CDR3 is made up of 16 amino acids. The CDR3 DNA is TGTGCCAGCAGTAAGACGACTAGCGGACCTAGTAATGAGCAGTTCTTC. Translation gives CASSKTTSGPSNEQFF.